What follows are 20 T cell receptor beta chains derived from one specimen sequenced in a study of spatial heterogeneity in lung cancer (dated by TCRdb to between 2018 and 2021). The library was prepared using 5' RACE. Sequencing relied on a NextSeq 500. TCRdb applied fastp at Q25 and MiXCR to the public reads, then kept only in-frame beta chains. Rows are combined by CDR3 protein, so each entry shows the most common genes and DNA. Present in this sample are tens of thousands of distinct CDR3 sequences, about 4.3% of which were seen just once. Around a third of the sample rests with the top ten. Taken with the paper, the label for time point translates to: sample taken at primary tumor resection. Whole RNA extracted from tumor and nontumor lung tissue, or from cryopreserved PBMC samples, was used for TCR sequencing without cell sorting. The specimen comprised PBMCs, sampled at surgery. These receptors were taken from a male donor with early-stage non-small cell lung cancer.

This clonotype was counted at least ten times. The genes are TRBV18 and TRBJ2-2; D unclear. Germline CDR1 is KGHSH and CDR2 is LQKENI. The CDR3 runs 13 residues. The ends were cut back, 3 bases at V and 2 bases at J, with 4 bases in the middle. CDR3 amino acids: CASSPDNTGELFF. The CDR3 DNA is TGTGCCAGCTCACCGGACAACACCGGGGAGCTGTTTTTT.

By frequency in the sample, this clonotype is medium-sized. This chain links TRBV20-1 with TRBJ2-7; no firm D call. V was pared by 0 bases and J by 1 base, with 13 bases between. CDR3 length equals 15 residues. Per the germline V gene, CDR1 is DFQATT and CDR2 is SNEGSKA (reference sequence). The CDR3: CSARDPWIGSYEQYF. The CDR3 DNA reads TGCAGTGCTAGAGACCCATGGATAGGTTCCTACGAGCAGTACTTC.

Many counts were recorded for this clonotype. J is TRBJ2-3 and V is TRBV7-2; TRBD1 aligns across 10 bases. The junction had 8 bases not matched to a gene; V was cut back by 6 bases and J by 5 bases. From germline, CDR1 is SGHTA and CDR2 FQGNSA. The length of the CDR3 is 15 residues. This CDR3 is CASSPGQGIRDTQYF. CDR3 nucleotides: TGTGCCAGCAGTCCGGGACAGGGGATCAGAGATACGCAGTATTTT.

This clonotype has at least ten counts. This rearrangement joins TRBV18 to TRBJ2-3; D remains ambiguous. Trimming shortened V by 3 bases and J by 0 bases, and 7 bases separated the two germline ends. The CDR3 is 14 amino acids. The germline V gene encodes CDR1 KGHSH and CDR2 LQKENI. The CDR3 spells CASSPDGSTDTQYF. Written as DNA, the CDR3 is TGTGCCAGCTCACCGGACGGTAGCACAGATACGCAGTATTTT.

This clonotype was found many times. The chain links TRBV15 to TRBJ2-2; D possibly uses TRBD1 or TRBD2 (6 bases each). The CDR3 contains 15 residues. Per germline, CDR1 LNHNV and CDR2 YYDKDF (reference sequence). With 1 base removed from V and 6 bases from J, the gap between germline ends came to 12 bases. Here the CDR3 reads CATSRGSGAAGELFF. The CDR3 coding sequence is TGTGCCACCAGCAGAGGCTCGGGGGCCGCCGGGGAGCTGTTTTTT.

At least ten counts were recorded for this clonotype. CDR3 region: CASSQMLTSGETQYF. The DNA for the CDR3 is TGTGCCAGCAGCCAAATGCTGACTAGCGGAGAGACCCAGTACTTC. This sequence joins TRBV3-1 and TRBJ2-5, with 9 nucleotides matching TRBD2. Germline values: CDR1 LGHDT, CDR2 YNNKEL (reference sequence). The CDR3 sequence is 15 residues long. J lost 4 bases, V lost 2 bases, and 5 bases had no gene match.

This clonotype was counted many times. The V gene is TRBV20-1, the J gene TRBJ2-3; weak D call: TRBD2 (6 bases). Trimming took off 6 bases at V and 1 base at J, with 14 bases between the two ends. This CDR3 is built from 14 residues. Germline CDR1 DFQATT, CDR2 SNEGSKA (reference sequence). In DNA form, the CDR3 reads TGCAGTGCCACGAGGAGGGTTGGCACAGATACGCAGTATTTT. As protein: CSATRRVGTDTQYF.

This clonotype was seen ten or more times. The chain has TRBV30 and TRBJ1-1; D not resolved. Germline CDR1 and CDR2: GTSNPN and SVGIG (reference sequence). CDR3 size: 13 residues. The V end was cut by 1 base, the J end by 0 bases, with 6 bases between. CDR3: CAWSGGMNTEAFF. In DNA form, the CDR3 reads TGTGCCTGGAGTGGAGGCATGAACACTGAAGCTTTCTTT.

This clonotype was detected a few times. This CDR3 reads CASSLSSGDLFQYF. Written as DNA, the CDR3 is TGTGCCAGCAGTCTCAGCAGCGGGGACCTTTTCCAGTATTTT. This chain connects TRBV12-3 or TRBV12-4 to TRBJ2-3; TRBD2 matches at 7 bases. Trimming took 5 bases from V and 12 from J; bases not matched to a gene: 14. The CDR3 has 14 residues.

This clonotype has at least ten counts. V usage is TRBV21-1 and J usage is TRBJ2-3; the table gives TRBD1 as D, unverified against the DNA. TRBV21-1 is a listed pseudogene. There are 15 residues in the CDR3. DNA of the CDR3: TGTGCCAGCACTCCCTTTAGGGGGGCCGCAGATACGCAGTATTTT. The encoded protein is CASTPFRGAADTQYF.

By sample share, this clonotype is medium-sized. This chain links TRBV11-2 with TRBJ2-1; D gene unclear. V was shortened by 4 bases and J by 3 bases, with 13 bases between the two germline ends. The V gene's germline CDR1 is SGHAT and CDR2 FQNNGV. This CDR3 contains 15 residues. This CDR3 is CASSSAHRLYNEQFF. The CDR3 DNA follows: TGTGCCAGCAGCTCAGCTCACCGACTCTACAATGAGCAGTTCTTC.

This clonotype occurred many times. The chain employs TRBV10-3 and TRBJ2-7; unclear D gene. The CDR3 has 15 amino acids. Germline V gives CDR1 ENHRY, CDR2 SYGVKD. V was shortened by 0 bases and J by 6 bases, with 15 bases between the two germline ends. The DNA for the CDR3 is TGTGCCATCAGTGAGTCGCAAGGTCCCCAGTCCGAGCAGTACTTC. This codes for CAISESQGPQSEQYF.

This clonotype was observed at least ten times. The chain uses TRBV9 and TRBJ2-3; 11 positions agree with TRBD2. The junction had 2 bases not matched to a gene; V was cut back by 6 bases and J by 2 bases. CDR1 SGDLS and CDR2 YYNGEE come from the germline V gene. CDR3 size: 14 residues. The CDR3 sequence: CASNSGGATDTQYF. Written as DNA, the CDR3 is TGTGCCAGCAATAGCGGGGGGGCCACAGATACGCAGTATTTT.

At least ten counts were recorded for this clonotype. The chain uses TRBV6-2 or TRBV6-3 and TRBJ2-5; D possibly matches TRBD1 or TRBD2 (6 bases each). This CDR3 region has 14 residues. The V gene lost 6 bases and the J gene lost 5 bases, with 16 bases spanning the gap. In germline, CDR1 is MNHEY, CDR2 SVGEGT. The chain's CDR3 is CASSPEGGRETQYF. Written as DNA, the CDR3 is TGTGCCAGCAGCCCGGAGGGGGGCCGGGAGACCCAGTACTTC.

This clonotype was counted ten times or more. The chain has TRBV4-1 and TRBJ1-2, with D uncertain. V lost 0 bases, J lost 4 bases, and 15 bases lay in between. The germline V gene has CDR1 MGHRA and CDR2 YSYEKL. The CDR3 consists of 16 residues. CDR3 in amino acids: CASSQEIQIGAYGYTF. CDR3 DNA sequence: TGCGCCAGCAGCCAAGAGATCCAGATTGGTGCCTATGGCTACACCTTC.

The sample holds many counts of this clonotype. The V call is TRBV7-9, the J call TRBJ2-1, with 9 bases fitting TRBD2. There are 15 residues in the CDR3. V dropped 2 bases and J dropped 7; count of bases not matched to a gene: 6. CDR1 and CDR2 from the germline V gene are SEHNR and FQNEAQ (reference sequence). In nucleotides, the CDR3 is TGTGCCAGCAGCTTACGGCCTAGCGGGGTGAATGAGCAGTTCTTC. This sequence encodes CASSLRPSGVNEQFF.

This clonotype was observed at least ten times. The chain has TRBV5-1 and TRBJ1-5; D may be TRBD1 (5 bases). The V end lost 6 bases, the J end lost 5 bases, and 15 bases lay between the germline ends. There are 14 residues in the CDR3. Germline lookup yields CDR1 SGHRS and CDR2 YFSETQ. The CDR3, as DNA: TGCGCCAGCAAAAAGACAGCCTGGGATCAGCCCCAGCATTTT. Residues: CASKKTAWDQPQHF.

This clonotype was seen ten or more times. The gene calls are TRBV3-1 and TRBJ1-4, with TRBD1 as a possible D gene (5 bases). Germline CDR1 reads LGHDT; CDR2 reads YNNKEL (reference sequence). The germline V and J ends were trimmed by 1 base and 3 bases, with 9 bases remaining between them. The CDR3 has 15 residues. In DNA, the CDR3 is TGTGCCAGCAGCCAAGGGCTGGGGCCTAATGAAAAACTGTTTTTT. It codes for CASSQGLGPNEKLFF.

Many counts were recorded for this clonotype. The V gene is TRBV20-1, the J gene TRBJ2-2; 8 nucleotides align to TRBD2. Losses at the gene ends were 6 bases for V and 4 bases for J; bases not matched to a gene: 4. Per the germline V gene, CDR1 is DFQATT and CDR2 is SNEGSKA (reference sequence). CDR3 length: 13 amino acids. The CDR3 reads CSAGGGGTGELFF. The CDR3 DNA follows: TGCAGTGCCGGGGGGGGCGGCACCGGGGAGCTGTTTTTT.

The chain is built from TRBV14 and TRBJ2-7, with D tentatively TRBD1 or TRBD2 (5 bases each). CDR3 length: 13 amino acids. Trimming left V 3 bases short and J 5 bases short, with 11 bases between. CDR1 is SGHDN and CDR2 is FVKESK in the germline V gene. The CDR3 protein is CASSHPPGHEQYF. The CDR3 nucleotides are TGTGCCAGCAGCCACCCCCCGGGACACGAGCAGTACTTC.